This T cell receptor (beta chain) was observed in a study of Ad26.COV2.S vaccination and SARS-CoV-2 variants. Turning to the study itself: Donor was in the COV1001 Ad26.COV2.S trial arm.

As concerns this clone: The junction shows a germline mismatch at one end, possibly a read error.

Treatment meaning: around 19 received Ad26.COV2.S at low or high dose, single or two shots; roughly five received placebo; per-sample allocation not given. Samples analyzed were those drawn on day 63 after the first vaccine or placebo injection. Data came from immunoSEQ multiplex PCR; TCRdb stores just in-frame clones and leaves some out. The sample consists of 300,000 to 350,000 clones, about 90% of them appearing once. The sequence derives from a person aged 18 to 65 who received the Ad26.COV2.S COVID-19 vaccine or a placebo. Sample: peripheral blood, taken in a trial of Ad26.COV2.S vaccine versus placebo.

For the CDR3, the DNA is TGTGCCAGCTCACGACGGGACAGCGCTTCCTCCGAGCAGTACTTC. Its protein product is CASSRRDSASSEQYF. This rearrangement joins TRBV18 to TRBJ2-7; 7 bases line up with TRBD1. Germline loops: CDR1 KGHSH, CDR2 LQKENI. CDR3 length: 15 residues.